The 9 T cell receptor beta chains listed next were all sequenced from one sample in a study of cytomegalovirus exposure and HLA in healthy donors (dated by TCRdb to about 2017). The protocol used for the library was the immunoSEQ multiplex PCR assay. The multiplex PCR relied on a mix of 60 forward primers for TCR Vbeta segments and 13 reverse primers for TCR Jbeta segments. This is the immuneACCESS table as TCRdb keeps it, with only in-frame sequences that have V and J called. A part of the clones is gone; compared with another copy, unresolved V genes explain less than half, and the rest is unexplained. This sample is represented by 110,000 to 150,000 clones; just under 85% of them were singletons. The top ten clonotypes cover roughly 9.7% of the sample. Material for sequencing was PBMCs. These receptors were collected from a woman aged 60 to 75 in good health and CMV-seropositive.

The V and J genes are TRBV4-1 and TRBJ2-1, with a weak D call TRBD1 (6 bases). The CDR3 runs to 14 residues. Trimming took 8 bases from V and 4 from J, leaving 15 bases between them. Looked up from germline, CDR1 is MGHRA and CDR2 is YSYEKL. This chain's CDR3 is CASGWGPGYNEQFF. The DNA of the CDR3 is TGCGCCAGCGGCTGGGGGCCTGGGTACAATGAGCAGTTCTTC.

V gene TRBV5-1 combines with J gene TRBJ2-6; no clear D gene. CDR3 size: 16 residues. Between the trimmed V and J ends, which lost 1 base and 2 bases, there was a span of 10 bases. The germline CDR1 and CDR2 sequences are SGHRS and YFSETQ. This chain's CDR3 is CASSLSAPPGANVLTF. DNA for the CDR3: TGCGCCAGCAGCTTGAGCGCCCCCCCTGGGGCCAACGTCCTGACTTTC.

This clone was counted once. The chain recombines TRBV28 with TRBJ2-7; 7 bases align to TRBD1. Germline V gives CDR1 MDHEN, CDR2 SYDVKM. J lost 0 bases, V lost 6 bases, and 8 bases had no gene match. The CDR3 runs to 15 residues. The CDR3 sequence: CASSMTGRSSYEQYF. The DNA of the CDR3 is TGTGCCAGCAGCATGACAGGGCGGAGCTCCTACGAGCAGTACTTC.

Remarks on this clone: Other DNA sequences in this specimen translate into the identical CDR3. This sequence joins TRBV4-2 and TRBJ1-4; TRBD1 aligns across 8 bases. The CDR3 covers 16 residues. Germline V lookup: CDR1 LGHNA, CDR2 YNFKEQ. The trim removed 4 bases at V and 0 bases at J, leaving 4 bases unmatched. DNA for the CDR3: TGTGCCAGCAGCCCTCGACAGGGGACAACTAATGAAAAACTGTTTTTT. As protein: CASSPRQGTTNEKLFF.

The chain combines TRBV19 with TRBJ2-3, with 7 bases aligning to TRBD2. Germline V gives CDR1 LNHDA, CDR2 SQIVND (reference sequence). V dropped 9 bases and J dropped 0; count of bases not matched to a gene: 6. This CDR3 is built from 14 residues. The chain's CDR3 is CASQAGPSTDTQYF. CDR3 in DNA: TGTGCCAGCCAAGCGGGACCTAGCACAGATACGCAGTATTTT.

The chain employs TRBV19 and TRBJ2-3; D possibly corresponds to TRBD1 (6 bases). CDR1 is LNHDA, CDR2 SQIVND, per germline (reference sequence). The germline V and J ends were trimmed by 1 base and 7 bases, with 15 bases remaining between them. The CDR3 length is 15 residues. CDR3 sequence: CASSIVGTPIYTQYF. CDR3 DNA: TGTGCCAGTAGTATAGTGGGGACACCGATTTATACGCAGTATTTT. Full variable domain (remainder filled in from reference TRBV19 and TRBJ2-3): DGGITQSPKYLFRKEGQNVTLSCEQNLNHDAMYWYRQDPGQGLRLIYYSQIVNDFQKGDIAEGYSVSREKKESFPLTVTSAQKNPTAFYLCASSIVGTPIYTQYFGPGTRLTVL.

This sequence joins TRBV7-6 and TRBJ2-2, with TRBD2 identical over 10 bases. V shed 5 bases and J 2 bases; nucleotides not matched to a gene: 5. Germline V gene lookup returns CDR1 SGHVS and CDR2 FNYEAQ. The CDR3 length is 16 residues. The CDR3 coding sequence is TGTGCCAGCAGCCAGCAACTAGCGGGAAACACCGGGGAGCTGTTTTTT. Its translation: CASSQQLAGNTGELFF.

V usage is TRBV6-5 and J usage is TRBJ2-3; 7 nucleotides align to TRBD1. Germline lookup yields CDR1 MNHEY and CDR2 SVGAGI. With 7 bases clipped from V and 1 base from J, the junction kept 8 bases outside the gene matches. This CDR3 has 15 amino acids. The CDR3 DNA sequence: TGTGCCAGCATCCCACCCACAGGGGGCACAGATACGCAGTATTTT. Translating it yields CASIPPTGGTDTQYF.

The chain joins TRBV18 to TRBJ1-1; TRBD1 is a possible D gene (5 bases). V lost 6 bases to trimming and J lost 4 bases, with 18 bases between them. This CDR3 comprises 15 residues. In germline, CDR1 is KGHSH, CDR2 LQKENI. CDR3 sequence (DNA): TGTGCCAGCTCGAGGACGCCTGGGGGGAGCACTGAAGCTTTCTTT. Its protein is CASSRTPGGSTEAFF.